The rows below give T cell receptor beta chains drawn from one sample of a study of T cells in tuberculosis. Generated by immunoSEQ multiplex PCR, the TCRdb table keeps only in-frame clones and is missing some. The repertoire has roughly 29,000 clones, 85% to 95% of them found once; the top ten carry less than 5.5%. The sequenced material came from PBMCs. All receptors derive from a donor aged 10 to 29 with latent tuberculosis or without tuberculosis infection. Each CDR3 is given with its conserved first and last residue. The order of the fields is V gene, clone size, D gene, J gene, CDR3 protein, CDR3 DNA. The D gene is left open where the match is weak. Some rows have no size entry. The others give once, few or many, or a class for an expanded clone.

V: TRBV5-1
size: NA
D: NA
J: TRBJ1-4
CDR3: CASSLDRVNEKLFF
DNA: TGCGCCAGCAGCTTGGACAGGGTAAATGAAAAACTGTTTTTT

V: TRBV19
size: once
D: TRBD1
J: TRBJ1-2
CDR3: CASKRDSDNYGYTF
DNA: TGTGCCAGTAAGAGGGACAGTGACAACTATGGCTACACCTTC

V: TRBV27
size: NA
D: TRBD2
J: TRBJ2-7
CDR3: CASSLRLAGGKNSYEQYF
DNA: TGTGCCAGCAGTCTCCGACTAGCGGGAGGGAAGAACTCCTACGAGCAGTACTTC

V: TRBV15
size: NA
D: NA
J: TRBJ1-2
CDR3: CATSREFGGYGYTF
DNA: TGTGCCACCAGCAGAGAGTTCGGCGGCTATGGCTACACCTTC

V: TRBV4-1
size: once
D: NA
J: TRBJ2-1
CDR3: CASSQASPNNEQFF
DNA: TGCGCCAGCAGCCAAGCTAGCCCCAACAATGAGCAGTTCTTC

V: TRBV5-4
size: once
D: TRBD1
J: TRBJ2-7
CDR3: CASSLGQGARYEQYF
DNA: TGTGCCAGCAGCTTAGGACAGGGGGCCAGGTACGAGCAGTACTTC

V: TRBV6-5
size: NA
D: TRBD2
J: TRBJ2-7
CDR3: CASSSRTSGSPYEQYF
DNA: TGTGCCAGCAGTTCCAGGACTAGCGGGAGCCCCTACGAGCAGTACTTC

V: TRBV7-3
size: medium-sized
D: TRBD1
J: TRBJ1-2
CDR3: CASSLTRQGDGYTF
DNA: TGTGCCAGCAGCTTAACCAGACAGGGTGATGGCTACACCTTC

V: TRBV6-4
size: NA
D: NA
J: TRBJ1-6
CDR3: CASSVLTGSPLHF
DNA: TGTGCCAGCAGTGTGTTGACTGGTTCACCCCTCCACTTT

V: TRBV6-4
size: NA
D: NA
J: TRBJ2-2
CDR3: CASSSGNTGELFF
DNA: TGTGCCAGCAGTAGCGGGAACACCGGGGAGCTGTTTTTT

V: TRBV9
size: NA
D: TRBD2
J: TRBJ2-3
CDR3: CASSVGGGRGIQNTDTQYF
DNA: TGTGCCAGCAGCGTAGGCGGGGGGCGAGGGATACAAAACACAGATACGCAGTATTTT

V: TRBV5-4
size: NA
D: TRBD1
J: TRBJ1-2
CDR3: CASSFRGRGNYGYTF
DNA: TGTGCCAGCAGCTTCAGGGGGCGCGGTAACTATGGCTACACCTTC

V: TRBV11-2
size: once
D: TRBD2
J: TRBJ2-3
CDR3: CASSLGERGQSDTQYF
DNA: TGTGCCAGCAGCTTAGGGGAGCGGGGGCAATCAGATACGCAGTATTTT

V: TRBV18
size: NA
D: TRBD2
J: TRBJ2-1
CDR3: CASSPPGGGTYNEQFF
DNA: TGTGCCAGCTCACCACCAGGCGGGGGGACCTACAATGAGCAGTTCTTC

V: TRBV27
size: once
D: NA
J: TRBJ2-7
CDR3: CASSLYRATSSYEQYF
DNA: TGTGCCAGCAGTTTATATCGGGCTACTAGCTCCTACGAGCAGTACTTC

V: TRBV6-5
size: NA
D: TRBD2
J: TRBJ2-3
CDR3: CASSFGGTSFDTQYF
DNA: TGTGCCAGCAGTTTCGGTGGGACTAGTTTTGATACGCAGTATTTT

V: TRBV28
size: NA
D: NA
J: TRBJ2-7
CDR3: CASSERDEQYF
DNA: TGTGCCAGCAGTGAGAGGGACGAGCAGTACTTC

V: TRBV7-3
size: NA
D: TRBD1
J: TRBJ1-2
CDR3: CASSLAGRTGDGYTF
DNA: TGTGCCAGCAGCTTAGCGGGAAGGACAGGGGACGGCTACACCTTC

V: TRBV19
size: NA
D: TRBD2
J: TRBJ2-2
CDR3: CASSIRPGGLSGELFF
DNA: TGTGCCAGTAGTATCCGTCCGGGGGGTCTCAGCGGGGAGCTGTTTTTT

V: TRBV9
size: NA
D: NA
J: TRBJ2-3
CDR3: CASSVPGTSTDTQYF
DNA: TGTGCCAGCAGCGTACCCGGGACTAGCACAGATACGCAGTATTTT

V: TRBV28
size: NA
D: TRBD1
J: TRBJ2-7
CDR3: CASSLRGQASSPF
DNA: TGTGCCAGCAGTTTAAGGGGACAGGCCTCCTCCCCCTTC

V: TRBV2
size: few
D: NA
J: TRBJ2-1
CDR3: CASSPSPNFTGQFF
DNA: TGTGCCAGCAGTCCATCCCCCAATTTTACAGGGCAGTTCTTC

V: TRBV7-9
size: NA
D: NA
J: TRBJ1-4
CDR3: CASSLSSDEKLFF
DNA: TGTGCCAGCAGCTTATCATCGGATGAAAAACTGTTTTTT

V: TRBV5-4
size: NA
D: TRBD2
J: TRBJ2-2
CDR3: CASSFGLAGETGELFF
DNA: TGTGCCAGCAGCTTCGGACTAGCGGGAGAAACCGGGGAGCTGTTTTTT

V: TRBV5-5
size: NA
D: TRBD2
J: TRBJ2-1
CDR3: CASSLIWAGGTNNEQFF
DNA: TGTGCCAGCAGCTTAATTTGGGCGGGAGGGACAAACAATGAGCAGTTCTTC

V: TRBV19
size: NA
D: NA
J: TRBJ1-5
CDR3: CASSMGREKARSWPQHF
DNA: TGTGCCAGTAGTATGGGCAGGGAAAAAGCCCGATCATGGCCCCAGCATTTT

V: TRBV11-1
size: NA
D: TRBD1
J: TRBJ2-1
CDR3: CASSDTPGQGNEQFF
DNA: TGTGCCAGCAGCGATACCCCGGGACAGGGTAATGAGCAGTTCTTC